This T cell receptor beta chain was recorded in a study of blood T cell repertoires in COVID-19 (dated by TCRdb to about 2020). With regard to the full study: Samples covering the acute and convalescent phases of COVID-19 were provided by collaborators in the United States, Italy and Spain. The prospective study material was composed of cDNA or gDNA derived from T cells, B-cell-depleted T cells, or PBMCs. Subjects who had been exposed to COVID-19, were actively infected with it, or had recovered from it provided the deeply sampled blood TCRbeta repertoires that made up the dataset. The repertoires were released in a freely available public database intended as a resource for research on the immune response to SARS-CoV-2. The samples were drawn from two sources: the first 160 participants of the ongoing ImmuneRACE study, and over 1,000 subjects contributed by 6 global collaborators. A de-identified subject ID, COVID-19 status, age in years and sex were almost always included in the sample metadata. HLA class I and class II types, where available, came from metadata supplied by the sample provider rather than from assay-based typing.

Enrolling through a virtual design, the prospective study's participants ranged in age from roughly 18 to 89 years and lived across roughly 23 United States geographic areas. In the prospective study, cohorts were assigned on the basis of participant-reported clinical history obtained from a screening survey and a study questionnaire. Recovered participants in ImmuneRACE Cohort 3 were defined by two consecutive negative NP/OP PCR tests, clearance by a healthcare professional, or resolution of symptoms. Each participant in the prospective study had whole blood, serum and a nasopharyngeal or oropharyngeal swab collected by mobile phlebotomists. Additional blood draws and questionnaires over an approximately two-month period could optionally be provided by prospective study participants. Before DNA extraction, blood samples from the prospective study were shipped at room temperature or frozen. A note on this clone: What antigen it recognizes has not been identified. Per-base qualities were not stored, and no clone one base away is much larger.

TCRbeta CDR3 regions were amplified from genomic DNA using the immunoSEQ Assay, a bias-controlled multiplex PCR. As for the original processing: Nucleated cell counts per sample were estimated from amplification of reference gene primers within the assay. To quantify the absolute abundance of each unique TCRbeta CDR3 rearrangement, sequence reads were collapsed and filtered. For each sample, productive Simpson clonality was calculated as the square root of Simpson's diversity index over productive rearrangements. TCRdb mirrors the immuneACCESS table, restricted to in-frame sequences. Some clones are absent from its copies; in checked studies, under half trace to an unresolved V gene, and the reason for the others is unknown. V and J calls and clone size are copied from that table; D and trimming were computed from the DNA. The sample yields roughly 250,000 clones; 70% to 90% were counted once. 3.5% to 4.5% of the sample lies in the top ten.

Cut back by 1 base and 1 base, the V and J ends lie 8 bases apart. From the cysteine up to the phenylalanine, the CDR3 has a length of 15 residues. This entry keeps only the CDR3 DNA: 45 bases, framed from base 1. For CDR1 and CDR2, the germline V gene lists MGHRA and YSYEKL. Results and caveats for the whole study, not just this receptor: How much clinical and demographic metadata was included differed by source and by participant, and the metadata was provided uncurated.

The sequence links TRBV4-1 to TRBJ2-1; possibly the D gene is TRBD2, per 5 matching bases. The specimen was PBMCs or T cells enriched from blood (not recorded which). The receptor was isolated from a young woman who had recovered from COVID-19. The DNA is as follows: TGCGCCAGCAGCCAAGCGGGGTTATCCTACAATGAGCAGTTCTTC. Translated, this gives CASSQAGLSYNEQFF.